This is a list of T cell receptor beta chains from one sample in a study of blood T cell repertoires in COVID-19. Repertoires were generated with immunoSEQ multiplex PCR, while TCRdb's copy carries only in-frame clones and drops some. This sample has 250,000 or so clones, with 70% to 90% found just once. Source material: PBMCs or T cells enriched from blood (not recorded which). The receptors here all came from a woman between 50 and 59 years old who had recovered from COVID-19. CDR3s include the opening cysteine and the closing phenylalanine or tryptophan. D genes are given only for firm matches. Only part of the rows carry a size: once, few, many, or a class if the clone is expanded.

d_gene: NA
abundance: NA
j_gene: TRBJ2-7
v_gene: TRBV21-1
CDR3aa: CASSKNGGTMLSYEQYF
CDR3nt: TGTGCCAGCAGCAAAAACGGGGGGACGATGCTCTCCTACGAGCAGTACTTC

d_gene: TRBD1
abundance: once
j_gene: TRBJ2-4
v_gene: TRBV11-2
CDR3aa: CASSLVRTGNIQYF
CDR3nt: TGTGCCAGCAGCTTGGTCCGGACAGGAAACATTCAGTACTTC

d_gene: NA
abundance: NA
j_gene: TRBJ2-1
v_gene: TRBV18
CDR3aa: CASSPPYNEQFF
CDR3nt: TGTGCCAGCTCACCTCCGTATAATGAGCAGTTCTTC

d_gene: TRBD2
abundance: NA
j_gene: TRBJ2-1
v_gene: TRBV7-9
CDR3aa: CASSLAHSTSGAMNEQFF
CDR3nt: TGTGCCAGCAGCTTAGCCCACTCAACTAGCGGGGCCATGAATGAGCAGTTCTTC

d_gene: NA
abundance: NA
j_gene: TRBJ2-5
v_gene: TRBV5-5
CDR3aa: CASSLGQQETQYF
CDR3nt: TGTGCCAGCAGCTTAGGACAGCAAGAGACCCAGTACTTC

d_gene: NA
abundance: NA
j_gene: TRBJ2-1
v_gene: TRBV7-9
CDR3aa: CASSLVLGGHYNEQFF
CDR3nt: TGTGCCAGCAGCTTAGTCCTAGGCGGGCACTACAATGAGCAGTTCTTC

d_gene: NA
abundance: NA
j_gene: TRBJ2-5
v_gene: TRBV3-1/TRBV3-2
CDR3aa: CASSQGGLGGQETQYF
CDR3nt: TGTGCCAGCAGCCAAGGGGGGCTAGGGGGCCAAGAGACCCAGTACTTC

d_gene: TRBD1
abundance: NA
j_gene: TRBJ2-1
v_gene: TRBV19
CDR3aa: CASSNLQGALANEQFF
CDR3nt: TGTGCCAGTAGTAACCTCCAGGGGGCTTTGGCCAATGAGCAGTTCTTC

d_gene: NA
abundance: NA
j_gene: TRBJ1-2
v_gene: TRBV6-1
CDR3aa: CASSEGRNYGYTF
CDR3nt: TGTGCCAGCAGTGAAGGCAGAAACTATGGCTACACCTTC

d_gene: TRBD2
abundance: NA
j_gene: TRBJ2-5
v_gene: TRBV27
CDR3aa: CASSLLLAGRRETQYF
CDR3nt: TGTGCCAGCAGTTTACTTCTAGCGGGGCGGAGGGAGACCCAGTACTTC

d_gene: NA
abundance: few
j_gene: TRBJ1-1
v_gene: TRBV12-5
CDR3aa: CASGLGGNTEAFF
CDR3nt: TGTGCTAGTGGTTTAGGGGGGAACACTGAAGCTTTCTTT

d_gene: NA
abundance: NA
j_gene: TRBJ1-2
v_gene: TRBV5-1
CDR3aa: CASSLGNVGGYTF
CDR3nt: TGCGCCAGCAGCTTAGGAAACGTCGGGGGCTACACCTTC

d_gene: NA
abundance: NA
j_gene: TRBJ1-5
v_gene: TRBV25-1
CDR3aa: CASSANEINQPQHF
CDR3nt: TGTGCCAGCAGTGCCAATGAGATTAATCAGCCCCAGCATTTT

d_gene: NA
abundance: NA
j_gene: TRBJ1-6
v_gene: TRBV11-2
CDR3aa: CASSAHRADSPLHF
CDR3nt: TGTGCCAGCAGCGCCCACAGGGCAGATTCACCCCTCCACTTT

d_gene: TRBD1
abundance: few
j_gene: TRBJ1-1
v_gene: TRBV3-1/TRBV3-2
CDR3aa: CASSQRDRGPEAFF
CDR3nt: TGTGCCAGCAGCCAAAGGGACAGGGGACCTGAAGCTTTCTTT

d_gene: TRBD2
abundance: NA
j_gene: TRBJ2-1
v_gene: TRBV27
CDR3aa: CASSRGTSGTYNEQFF
CDR3nt: TGTGCCAGCAGTCGAGGGACTAGCGGGACGTACAATGAGCAGTTCTTC

d_gene: NA
abundance: NA
j_gene: TRBJ1-2
v_gene: TRBV9
CDR3aa: CASSVGLGYTF
CDR3nt: TGTGCCAGCAGCGTAGGTCTCGGCTACACCTTC

d_gene: NA
abundance: NA
j_gene: TRBJ2-2
v_gene: TRBV9
CDR3aa: CASSVRASQLTGELFF
CDR3nt: TGTGCCAGCAGCGTACGTGCTAGCCAATTAACCGGGGAGCTGTTTTTT

d_gene: NA
abundance: NA
j_gene: TRBJ2-1
v_gene: TRBV6-4
CDR3aa: CASSLYGIGSYNEQFF
CDR3nt: TGTGCCAGCAGTTTATACGGGATCGGCTCCTACAATGAGCAGTTCTTC

d_gene: TRBD2
abundance: once
j_gene: TRBJ2-5
v_gene: TRBV4-1
CDR3aa: CASSHTLAGGSNLMGTQYF
CDR3nt: TGCGCCAGCAGCCACACCCTAGCGGGAGGGAGTAATTTGATGGGGACCCAGTACTTC

d_gene: TRBD1
abundance: NA
j_gene: TRBJ1-5
v_gene: TRBV6-5
CDR3aa: CASSPLGQGSEPQHF
CDR3nt: TGTGCCAGCAGTCCCCTCGGACAGGGGTCTGAGCCCCAGCATTTT

d_gene: TRBD1
abundance: few
j_gene: TRBJ2-2
v_gene: TRBV7-2
CDR3aa: CASSLTGFTGELFF
CDR3nt: TGTGCCAGCAGCCTGACAGGGTTCACCGGGGAGCTGTTTTTT

d_gene: NA
abundance: few
j_gene: TRBJ1-4
v_gene: TRBV29-1
CDR3aa: CSVATGAATNEKLFF
CDR3nt: TGCAGCGTGGCGACAGGCGCTGCAACTAATGAAAAACTGTTTTTT

d_gene: NA
abundance: NA
j_gene: TRBJ2-1
v_gene: TRBV14
CDR3aa: CASSRAGTGKFYEQFF
CDR3nt: TGTGCCAGCAGCAGAGCCGGAACAGGGAAATTTTATGAGCAGTTCTTC

d_gene: NA
abundance: NA
j_gene: TRBJ1-1
v_gene: TRBV5-1
CDR3aa: CASRSSGGPNTEAFF
CDR3nt: TGCGCCAGCCGAAGCTCGGGGGGCCCGAACACTGAAGCTTTCTTT

d_gene: NA
abundance: NA
j_gene: TRBJ2-1
v_gene: TRBV3-1/TRBV3-2
CDR3aa: CASSQWDSTYNEQFF
CDR3nt: TGTGCCAGCAGCCAGTGGGACTCCACCTACAATGAGCAGTTCTTC

d_gene: TRBD1
abundance: NA
j_gene: TRBJ1-2
v_gene: TRBV5-1
CDR3aa: CASSSLSTGQGARGYTF
CDR3nt: TGCGCCAGCAGCTCGCTATCCACAGGACAGGGGGCGCGGGGCTACACCTTC

d_gene: TRBD1
abundance: NA
j_gene: TRBJ2-3
v_gene: TRBV7-3
CDR3aa: CASSLTGDTDTQYF
CDR3nt: TGTGCCAGCAGCTTGACAGGGGACACAGATACGCAGTATTTT

d_gene: NA
abundance: few
j_gene: TRBJ1-3
v_gene: TRBV5-4
CDR3aa: CASSLAGAPGNTIYF
CDR3nt: TGTGCCAGCAGCTTAGCGGGGGCCCCTGGAAACACCATATATTTT

d_gene: TRBD1
abundance: NA
j_gene: TRBJ1-4
v_gene: TRBV5-6
CDR3aa: CASSLDPGGINEKLFF
CDR3nt: TGTGCCAGCAGCTTGGACCCAGGGGGCATTAATGAAAAACTGTTTTTT

d_gene: TRBD2
abundance: NA
j_gene: TRBJ2-1
v_gene: TRBV27
CDR3aa: CASRETSAVLWNEQFF
CDR3nt: TGTGCCAGCAGGGAGACTAGCGCGGTCCTCTGGAATGAGCAGTTCTTC

d_gene: NA
abundance: once
j_gene: TRBJ2-1
v_gene: TRBV9
CDR3aa: CASSVESRSYNEQFF
CDR3nt: TGTGCCAGCAGCGTAGAGAGCAGGTCCTACAATGAGCAGTTCTTC

d_gene: NA
abundance: NA
j_gene: TRBJ1-1
v_gene: TRBV7-2
CDR3aa: CASSFGPTNTEAFF
CDR3nt: TGTGCCAGCAGCTTCGGTCCCACCAACACTGAAGCTTTCTTT

d_gene: TRBD2
abundance: NA
j_gene: TRBJ2-1
v_gene: TRBV11-3
CDR3aa: CASSLSLAGGQEQFF
CDR3nt: TGTGCCAGCAGCTTAAGCCTAGCGGGAGGGCAAGAGCAGTTCTTC

d_gene: NA
abundance: NA
j_gene: TRBJ1-1
v_gene: TRBV19
CDR3aa: CATFSGTEAFF
CDR3nt: TGTGCCACCTTCAGCGGTACTGAAGCTTTCTTT

d_gene: TRBD1
abundance: once
j_gene: TRBJ1-6
v_gene: TRBV10-2
CDR3aa: CATSKTGIDSPLHF
CDR3nt: TGCGCCACCTCAAAGACAGGGATCGATTCACCCCTCCACTTT